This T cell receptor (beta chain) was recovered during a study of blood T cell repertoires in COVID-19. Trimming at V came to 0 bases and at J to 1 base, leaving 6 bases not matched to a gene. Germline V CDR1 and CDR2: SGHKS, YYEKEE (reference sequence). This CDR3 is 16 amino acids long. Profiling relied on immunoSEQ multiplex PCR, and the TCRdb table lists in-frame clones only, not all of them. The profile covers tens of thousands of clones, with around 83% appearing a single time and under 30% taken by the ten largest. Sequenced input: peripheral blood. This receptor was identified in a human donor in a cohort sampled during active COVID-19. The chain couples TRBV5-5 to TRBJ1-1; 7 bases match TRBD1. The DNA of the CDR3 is TGTGCCAGCAGCTTGGGGGAAGGGGGCAGGAACACTGAAGCTTTCTTT. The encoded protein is CASSLGEGGRNTEAFF.